This T cell receptor (beta chain) was captured in a study of beta chain features in type 1 diabetes. Study-level points and caveats: A moderate, significant TCRB CDR3 shortening appeared in type 1 diabetes across four CD4+ subsets.

This clone was picked up a small number of times. Antigen specificity is unknown. Germline lookup yields CDR1 MDHEN and CDR2 SYDVKM. V lost 2 bases and J lost 3, with 11 bases in between. The CDR3 has 14 residues. The authors reverse transcribed all of the isolated RNA, so sequencing captured expressed TCRB transcripts. TCRdb's table, derived via immunoSEQ multiplex PCR, lists solely in-frame clones and lacks some. The sample shows under 850,000 clones, around an eighth of them seen only once. This sequence was found in a man aged 18 to 29 with type 1 diabetes. The sequencing input was naive CD4+ T cells from blood. The rearrangement uses TRBV28 and TRBJ2-7; no reliable D call. The CDR3 coding sequence is TGTGCCAGCAGTTTAACTGGAGCGAGCTACGAGCAGTACTTC. It specifies CASSLTGASYEQYF.